These T cell receptor beta chains were read from a single sample in a study of beta chain features in type 1 diabetes. Sequencing was performed with immunoSEQ multiplex PCR; in TCRdb, only in-frame clones are kept and a portion is missing. The data hold under 900,000 clones, with roughly 16% observed a single time. The sequencing input was naive CD4+ T cells from blood. The receptors originated from a woman in her late teens or twenties in good health. The CDR3 runs from the conserved cysteine through the conserved F or W. A D gene is named only where the DNA matches it firmly. A clone size is listed for some rows: how often the clone was seen (once, few, many), or a class if it is expanded.

TRBJ2-1,NA,TRBV7-9,NA,CASSLVDGPGPQFF,TGTGCCAGCAGCTTAGTGGATGGGCCGGGACCGCAGTTCTTC
TRBJ1-3,NA,TRBV7-3,few,CASSDPSSGNTIYF,TGTGCCAGCAGCGATCCAAGCTCTGGAAACACCATATATTTT
TRBJ2-2,NA,TRBV5-4,few,CASSFANLANTGELFF,TGTGCCAGCAGCTTTGCCAATTTAGCGAACACCGGGGAGCTGTTTTTT
TRBJ1-2,NA,TRBV21-1,NA,CASSKVLVSRPGYTF,TGTGCCAGCAGCAAAGTGCTGGTAAGCAGGCCCGGCTACACCTTC
TRBJ2-7,TRBD2,TRBV6-6,NA,CASSPVAGGQWHF,TGTGCCAGCAGTCCCGTAGCGGGAGGGCAATGGCACTTC
TRBJ2-4,NA,TRBV28,few,CASTKQGLSNIQYF,TGTGCCAGCACCAAACAGGGCCTATCAAACATTCAGTACTTC
TRBJ2-7,TRBD1,TRBV7-2,few,CASSPRDRVNEQYF,TGTGCCAGCAGCCCACGGGACAGGGTGAACGAGCAGTACTTC
TRBJ2-1,TRBD1,TRBV5-1,few,CASRQTGAHEQFF,TGCGCCAGCAGACAGACAGGGGCCCATGAGCAGTTCTTC
TRBJ1-2,TRBD1,TRBV5-4,NA,CAMQQGVSGGYTF,TGTGCCATGCAACAGGGGGTCTCAGGTGGCTACACCTTC
TRBJ2-2,NA,TRBV6-5,few,CASSGHQNTGELFF,TGTGCCAGCAGTGGACACCAGAACACCGGGGAGCTGTTTTTT
TRBJ2-3,TRBD2,TRBV28,few,CASSSPGLVSDTQYF,TGTGCCAGCAGTTCCCCGGGACTAGTATCCGATACGCAGTATTTT
TRBJ2-5,TRBD2,TRBV5-4,few,CASSQGLAGFQETQYF,TGTGCCAGCAGCCAGGGACTAGCGGGATTCCAAGAGACCCAGTACTTC
TRBJ1-6,NA,TRBV13,NA,CASSLSPRSPLHF,TGTGCCAGCAGCTTGTCCCCTCGTTCACCCCTCCACTTT
TRBJ2-2,NA,TRBV15,NA,CATSRDRAAGELFF,TGTGCCACCAGCAGAGACAGGGCTGCCGGGGAGCTGTTTTTT
TRBJ2-5,TRBD1,TRBV2,NA,CASNPDRDQETQYF,TGTGCCAGCAACCCGGACAGGGATCAAGAGACCCAGTACTTC
TRBJ1-1,NA,TRBV11-2,few,CASSLEMNTEAFF,TGTGCCAGCAGCTTGGAGATGAACACTGAAGCTTTCTTT
TRBJ2-5,TRBD2,TRBV7-2,NA,CASSLRAGIQETQYF,TGTGCCAGCAGCTTAAGAGCGGGAATCCAAGAGACCCAGTACTTC
TRBJ1-4,NA,TRBV7-9,few,CASSSISGNEKLFF,TGTGCCAGCAGCTCAATTAGTGGTAATGAAAAACTGTTTTTT
TRBJ2-1,TRBD2,TRBV18,NA,CASSPSGSSGKYNEQFF,TGTGCCAGCTCACCAAGCGGGTCTAGCGGAAAGTACAATGAGCAGTTCTTC
TRBJ2-1,TRBD2,TRBV28,few,CASRPAGTSGRVDNEQFF,TGTGCCAGCAGACCAGCCGGGACTAGCGGGAGAGTCGACAATGAGCAGTTCTTC
TRBJ2-2,NA,TRBV14,NA,CASSPYSANTGELFF,TGTGCCAGCAGCCCATACAGCGCGAACACCGGGGAGCTGTTTTTT
TRBJ2-7,NA,TRBV7-2,NA,CASSLVGAYEQYF,TGTGCCAGCAGCTTAGTAGGGGCCTACGAGCAGTACTTC
TRBJ2-5,NA,TRBV28,NA,CASTLGFGGRETQYF,TGTGCCAGCACTCTAGGGTTCGGAGGAAGAGAGACCCAGTACTTC
TRBJ2-3,NA,TRBV27,NA,CASRVERATDTQYF,TGTGCCAGCAGAGTGGAGCGAGCCACAGATACGCAGTATTTT
TRBJ2-5,NA,TRBV5-4,NA,CASSLDRETQYF,TGTGCCAGCAGCTTGGATCGGGAGACCCAGTACTTC
TRBJ1-2,NA,TRBV28,few,CASSYGGDNYGYTF,TGTGCCAGCAGCTATGGCGGGGATAACTATGGCTACACCTTC
TRBJ1-1,NA,TRBV28,NA,CASSIVDTEAFF,TGTGCCAGCTCTATAGTAGACACTGAAGCTTTCTTT
TRBJ2-1,NA,TRBV6-6,NA,CASSSIQARAVNEQFF,TGTGCCAGCAGTTCGATTCAGGCCAGAGCGGTCAATGAGCAGTTCTTC
TRBJ2-5,NA,TRBV18,NA,CASSPKETQYF,TGTGCCAGCTCTCCGAAAGAGACCCAGTACTTC
TRBJ2-3,TRBD2,TRBV9,NA,CASSVRPSGSTDTQYF,TGTGCCAGCAGCGTTCGTCCTAGCGGGAGCACAGATACGCAGTATTTT
TRBJ1-1,NA,TRBV19,few,CASSIGGDAEAFF,TGTGCCAGTAGTATAGGAGGTGATGCTGAAGCTTTCTTT
TRBJ1-1,TRBD1,TRBV29-1,few,CSAIGTGGIGNTEAFF,TGCAGCGCTATAGGGACAGGGGGCATAGGGAACACTGAAGCTTTCTTT
TRBJ2-6,NA,TRBV7-2,few,CASSLGGAGANVLTF,TGTGCCAGCAGCTTAGGGGGTGCTGGGGCCAACGTCCTGACTTTC
TRBJ2-7,NA,TRBV20-1,NA,CSARVYYEQYF,TGCAGTGCTAGAGTGTATTACGAGCAGTACTTC
TRBJ1-2,TRBD1,TRBV6-1,few,CASRKGTGHYGYTF,TGTGCCAGCCGTAAGGGGACAGGGCACTATGGCTACACCTTC
TRBJ1-5,NA,TRBV12-5,few,CASGLIRAGNQPQHF,TGTGCTAGTGGTTTGATCAGGGCCGGCAATCAGCCCCAGCATTTT
TRBJ2-5,TRBD2,TRBV4-1,few,CASSQGTSGSKETQYF,TGCGCCAGCAGCCAGGGGACTAGCGGTTCGAAGGAGACCCAGTACTTC
TRBJ2-7,NA,TRBV7-2,few,CASSLAGTTYEQYF,TGTGCCAGCAGCTTAGCTGGTACGACCTACGAGCAGTACTTC
TRBJ2-3,NA,TRBV7-2,few,CASSLGHTDTQYF,TGTGCCAGCAGCTTAGGGCACACAGATACGCAGTATTTT
TRBJ2-1,TRBD2,TRBV4-2,few,CASRDGLAGDNNEQFF,TGTGCCAGCAGGGACGGACTAGCGGGAGACAACAATGAGCAGTTCTTC
TRBJ1-4,NA,TRBV19,NA,CASSKLVPEKLFF,TGTGCCAGTAGTAAATTGGTGCCTGAAAAACTGTTTTTT
TRBJ2-1,NA,TRBV11-1,few,CASSLGHATGETIF,TGTGCCAGCAGCTTAGGCCACGCGACGGGGGAGACGATCTTC
TRBJ2-7,TRBD1,TRBV6-4,NA,CASSTLIGQGLISSSYEQYF,TGTGCCAGCAGTACTTTGATCGGACAGGGGCTTATCTCAAGCTCCTACGAGCAGTACTTC
TRBJ2-1,TRBD2,TRBV7-2,NA,CASSLVAGVGYEQFF,TGTGCCAGCAGCTTAGTCGCGGGAGTAGGCTATGAGCAGTTCTTC
TRBJ2-1,NA,TRBV6-1,few,CASSDLGGRSYNEQFF,TGTGCCAGCAGTGACCTCGGGGGACGCTCCTACAATGAGCAGTTCTTC
TRBJ2-1,TRBD1,TRBV4-3,NA,CASSQPRGEQFF,TGCGCCAGCAGCCAACCCAGGGGGGAGCAGTTCTTC
TRBJ1-1,NA,TRBV20-1,few,CSARVDTEAFF,TGCAGTGCTAGAGTGGACACTGAAGCTTTCTTT
TRBJ1-2,NA,TRBV6-1,few,CASSLSWGETF,TGTGCCAGCTCTTTGTCATGGGGTGAGACCTTC
TRBJ1-5,NA,TRBV27,NA,CASSLSGGALGNQPQHF,TGTGCCAGCAGTTTATCAGGGGGAGCTTTAGGCAATCAGCCCCAGCATTTT
TRBJ2-5,NA,TRBV15,few,CATSRDHNQETQYF,TGTGCCACCAGCAGAGATCACAACCAAGAGACCCAGTACTTC
TRBJ2-5,NA,TRBV19,NA,CASRDLDRTQYF,TGTGCCAGTAGGGACTTAGACCGGACCCAGTACTTC
TRBJ2-3,NA,TRBV5-6,NA,CASSRIRSGTDTQYF,TGTGCCAGCAGCCGAATTCGAAGCGGGACAGATACGCAGTATTTT
TRBJ1-1,NA,TRBV28,NA,CASSFPNRVTEAFF,TGTGCCAGCAGTTTTCCGAACAGGGTCACTGAAGCTTTCTTT
TRBJ2-7,NA,TRBV7-2,NA,CASRFNWAGEQYF,TGTGCCAGCCGATTTAACTGGGCCGGCGAGCAGTACTTC